This TCR beta chain derives from a study of a mutant IDH1 vaccine in newly diagnosed glioma. Whole-study context: Beginning 4-6 weeks after radiotherapy alone, or with temozolomide cycles, vaccination took place.

As to time point: week 47, end of study. The investigators gave 300 ug of mutant IDH1 20-mer peptide in each vaccine dose, together with topical imiquimod. Trimming removed 0 bases from V and 3 bases from J; junction bases left unmatched: 11. The CDR3 sequence is 17 residues long. Looked up from germline, CDR1 is MGHRA and CDR2 is YSYEKL. Note on this clone: Its antigen is currently unknown.

Produced via immunoSEQ multiplex PCR; TCRdb's table is partial and in-frame only. The repertoire holds 58,000 or so clones, with roughly four fifths as singletons. The receptor was isolated from a woman aged 45 to 65 with glioma. The sequences come from PBMCs, collected from a glioma patient whose treatment included an IDH1 peptide vaccine. The rearrangement joins TRBV4-1 to TRBJ2-7, with 7 bases lining up with TRBD1. The CDR3 coding sequence is TGCGCCAGCAGCCAAGACCTCTCCGGGGCAGGGGGCTACGAGCAGTACTTC. This sequence encodes CASSQDLSGAGGYEQYF.